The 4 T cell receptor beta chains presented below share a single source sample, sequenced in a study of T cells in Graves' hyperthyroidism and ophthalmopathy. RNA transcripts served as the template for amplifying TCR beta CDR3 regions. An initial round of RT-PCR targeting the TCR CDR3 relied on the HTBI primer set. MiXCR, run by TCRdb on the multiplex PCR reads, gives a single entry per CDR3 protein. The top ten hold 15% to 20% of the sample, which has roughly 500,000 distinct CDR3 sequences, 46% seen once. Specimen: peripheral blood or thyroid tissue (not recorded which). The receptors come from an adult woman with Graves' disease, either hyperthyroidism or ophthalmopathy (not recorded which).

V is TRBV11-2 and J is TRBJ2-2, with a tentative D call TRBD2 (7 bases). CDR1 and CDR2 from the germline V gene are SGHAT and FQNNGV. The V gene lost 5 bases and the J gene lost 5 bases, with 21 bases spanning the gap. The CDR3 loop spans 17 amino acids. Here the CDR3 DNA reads TGTGCCAGCAGCCTCGGCGAGGGGGGGCGTAGAACCGGGGAGCTGTTTTTT. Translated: CASSLGEGGRRTGELFF.

CDR3 nucleotide sequence: TGTGCCAGCAGCCCCCGGGCGAACCCCTCCTACAATGAGCAGTTCTTC. It specifies CASSPRANPSYNEQFF. The gene calls are TRBV7-8 and TRBJ2-1, with D uncertain. Germline V CDR1 and CDR2: SGHVS, FQNEAQ. The CDR3 sequence is 16 residues long. The ends were cut back, 5 bases at V and 0 bases at J, with 14 bases in the middle.

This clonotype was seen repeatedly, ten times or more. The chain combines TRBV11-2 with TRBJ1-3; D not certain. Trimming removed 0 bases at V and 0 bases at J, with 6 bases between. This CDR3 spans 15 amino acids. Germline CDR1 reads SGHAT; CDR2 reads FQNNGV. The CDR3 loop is CASSLEPSSGNTIYF. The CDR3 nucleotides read TGTGCCAGCAGCTTAGAGCCGAGCTCTGGAAACACCATATATTTT.

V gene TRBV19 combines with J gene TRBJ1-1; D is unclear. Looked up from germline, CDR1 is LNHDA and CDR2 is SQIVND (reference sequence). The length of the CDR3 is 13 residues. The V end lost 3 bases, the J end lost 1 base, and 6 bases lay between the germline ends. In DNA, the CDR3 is TGTGCCAGTAGTATTTGGCCGAACACTGAAGCTTTCTTT. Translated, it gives CASSIWPNTEAFF.